Sequencing of this T cell receptor beta chain was carried out in a study of T cell repertoires in cytomegalovirus infection (dated by TCRdb to between 2018 and 2020). As for the study more broadly: Donor HLA type was relevant to the analysis, as public TCR beta signatures indicated carriage of CMV infection together with the matching HLA type.

Compared with germline, V lacks 5 bases and J lacks 1 base; bases without a gene match: 9. Reading from cysteine to phenylalanine, the CDR3 counts 15 amino acids. The DNA shown is the 45-base CDR3, in frame from base 1. CDR1 and CDR2, per the germline V gene (reference sequence), are DFQATT and SNEGSKA. With regard to this clonotype: The target of this receptor is not known. The record has no base qualities; no much larger clone is one base away.

Overall study results and their limits: In the ex vivo response, HLA-C-restricted CMV-specific TCR beta clonotypes were dominant, and in two of eight donors the single most frequent clonotype came from this HLA-C-restricted group. Cumulative frequency of public TCR beta family members discriminated carriers of CMV infection plus the relevant HLA type in this cohort and an independent roughly 330-donor cohort.

The sequencer was an Illumina HiSeq 1500. In TCRdb, the public reads were trimmed at Q25 with fastp and aligned with MiXCR, with productive beta chains retained. All rows with the same CDR3 protein become a single entry with the most common DNA and genes. Present in this sample are around 740,000 distinct CDR3 sequences, 35% to 45% of which were seen just once. Around 2.8% of the sample is taken by the ten largest. Source material: PBMCs. The chain joins TRBV20-1 to TRBJ2-3; 7 bases in the middle match TRBD1. This TCR was recovered from a human donor in good health (CMV status not recorded). Some clones in this sample may be carry-over from other donors' samples. The CDR3 corresponds to CSALRQGGRTDTQYF. In nucleotides, the sequence is TGCAGTGCTCTAAGACAGGGCGGACGCACAGATACGCAGTATTTT.